This TCR beta chain was captured by sequencing in a study of blood T cell repertoires in COVID-19. Across the study: In each case, the material was cDNA or gDNA derived from T cells, B-cell-depleted T cells, or PBMCs.

Using immunoSEQ multiplex PCR, the repertoire was profiled, and TCRdb retains in-frame clones only, with some absent. The repertoire has some 240,000 clones, under 90% of them found once; the top ten carry around 6.5%. This clone was recorded only once. Specimen: peripheral blood. The sequence was collected from a man in his 60s who had recovered from COVID-19.

The DNA of the CDR3 is TGTGCCAGCAGCGGAGGTGCTCCGGGGCCCCAGCATTTT. This gives the protein CASSGGAPGPQHF. The rearrangement joins TRBV3-1 (or the pseudogene TRBV3-2) to TRBJ1-5, with D uncertain. The V and J ends lost 5 bases and 9 bases respectively, with 14 bases between them. The CDR3 totals 13 residues. Looked up from germline, CDR1 is LGHDT and CDR2 is YNNKEL (reference sequence).